One sample yielded the 29 T cell receptor beta chains listed below, sequenced in a study of cytomegalovirus exposure and HLA in healthy donors. Assay: immunoSEQ multiplex PCR; the TCRdb copy retains only in-frame clones and omits some. The sample lists about 170,000 clones, approximately 86% occurring once. Sequencing used PBMCs. Receptors were obtained from a woman between 18 and 30 years old in good health and CMV-seronegative.

V usage is TRBV7-9 and J usage is TRBJ2-3; TRBD1 matches at 8 bases. Germline V gene lookup returns CDR1 SEHNR and CDR2 FQNEAQ (reference sequence). CDR3 size: 16 residues. V lost 5 bases, J lost 2 bases, and 9 bases stayed unmatched. The CDR3 DNA follows: TGTGCCAGCAGCCGTGGACAGGGAAGGAACACAGATACGCAGTATTTT. Its translation: CASSRGQGRNTDTQYF.

The chain couples TRBV30 to TRBJ1-6, with TRBD1 matching 8 bases. CDR3 length: 14 amino acids. The V gene end was trimmed by 4 bases and the J gene end by 7 bases; junction bases not matched to a gene: 6. Germline CDR1 and CDR2: GTSNPN and SVGIG (reference sequence). The CDR3 DNA follows: TGTGCCTGGACTACCCCAGGGGGCAATTCACCCCTCCACTTT. Encoded protein: CAWTTPGGNSPLHF.

This sequence joins TRBV5-1 and TRBJ2-6, with a weak D call TRBD2 (5 bases). The germline CDR1 and CDR2 sequences are SGHRS and YFSETQ. Deletions cut 1 base from V and 1 base from J, with 24 bases between. The CDR3 sequence is 21 residues long. CDR3 in amino acids: CASSLRPPQRRLVSGANVLTF. The CDR3 nucleotides read TGCGCCAGCAGCTTGAGGCCCCCCCAGCGGCGGCTCGTATCTGGGGCCAACGTCCTGACTTTC.

This chain links TRBV19 with TRBJ2-7; 9 bases match TRBD1. Trimming at V came to 3 bases and at J to 2 bases, leaving 2 bases not matched to a gene. The CDR3 totals 14 residues. The germline V gene has CDR1 LNHDA and CDR2 SQIVND (reference sequence). CDR3: CASSIWTGAYEQYF. Here the CDR3 DNA reads TGTGCCAGTAGTATCTGGACAGGGGCCTACGAGCAGTACTTC.

The CDR3 DNA reads TGCGCCAGCAGCTTGACAGCGGATGAGCAGTTCTTC. Translation gives CASSLTADEQFF. The V and J genes are TRBV5-1 and TRBJ2-1, with D perhaps TRBD2 (5 bases). The CDR3 loop spans 12 amino acids. V was shortened by 1 base and J by 8 bases, with 7 bases between the two germline ends. Germline CDR1 is SGHRS and CDR2 is YFSETQ.

This chain uses TRBV6-5 with TRBJ2-7; 12 bases fit TRBD1. The CDR3 consists of 14 residues. V was pared by 8 bases and J by 6 bases, with 8 bases of the junction left unmatched. From germline, CDR1 is MNHEY and CDR2 SVGAGI. The CDR3 sequence is CASRPGQGAGEQYF. As DNA, the CDR3 is TGTGCCAGCCGTCCGGGACAGGGGGCTGGCGAGCAGTACTTC.

The rearrangement links TRBV29-1 to TRBJ2-7, with TRBD2 matching over 7 bases. CDR1 and CDR2 from the germline V gene are SQVTM and ANQGSEA. CDR3 length equals 13 residues. J was trimmed by 0 bases and V by 7 bases; bases with no gene match: 6. The CDR3 coding sequence is TGCAGCGCTTACGGGACTAACTCCTACGAGCAGTACTTC. Protein product: CSAYGTNSYEQYF.

The V call is TRBV27, the J call TRBJ1-2, with D possibly being TRBD1 (5 bases). Germline assignment: CDR1 MNHEY and CDR2 SMNVEV (reference sequence). The CDR3 consists of 16 residues. Deletions cut 6 bases from V and 5 bases from J, with 22 bases between. CDR3: CASSPSPRDGGYGYTF. CDR3 DNA sequence: TGTGCCAGCAGCCCCTCCCCCCGGGACGGAGGGTATGGCTACACCTTC.

The rearrangement joins TRBV4-3 to TRBJ2-3; a weak D match, TRBD2 (6 bases). Per germline, CDR1 LGHNA and CDR2 YSLEER. The CDR3 extends over 15 amino acids. Deletions cut 4 bases from V and 4 bases from J, with 15 bases between. This chain's CDR3 is CASSRGEANSDTQYF. The DNA of the CDR3 is TGCGCCAGCAGCCGGGGGGAGGCTAACTCAGATACGCAGTATTTT.

There are a few counts of this clone. The chain combines TRBV2 with TRBJ1-2; TRBD1 might be the D (6 bases). This CDR3 comprises 13 residues. V shed 8 bases and J shed 7 bases, with 17 bases lying between them. Looked up from germline, CDR1 is SNHLY and CDR2 is FYNNEI. Here the CDR3 DNA reads TGTGCCAGCCTGTTTCAGGGGCAAGGTGGCTACACCTTC. This translates into CASLFQGQGGYTF.

The rearrangement joins TRBV27 to TRBJ2-2, with TRBD2 as a possible D gene (6 bases). V lost 5 bases and J 6 bases, leaving 10 bases between the germline ends. This CDR3 spans 13 amino acids. Germline-derived CDR1 and CDR2 are MNHEY and SMNVEV (reference sequence). For the CDR3, the DNA is TGTGCCAGCAGTGGGCGCGGGGCCGGGGAGCTGTTTTTT. It encodes CASSGRGAGELFF.

The rearrangement uses TRBV7-9 and TRBJ2-7; D remains ambiguous. This CDR3 contains 15 residues. From germline, CDR1 is SEHNR and CDR2 FQNEAQ (reference sequence). V lost 5 bases to trimming and J lost 5 bases, with 19 bases between them. The CDR3 reads CASSPKLRVTNEQYF. The CDR3 DNA sequence: TGTGCCAGCAGCCCAAAACTCCGGGTTACAAACGAGCAGTACTTC.

This clone was observed a single time. The V and J genes are TRBV10-2 and TRBJ1-1, with TRBD1 identical over 9 bases. Germline V CDR1 and CDR2: WSHSY, SAAADI. The ends lost 6 bases at V and 4 bases at J; junction bases unmatched: 6. CDR3 length: 14 amino acids. The CDR3 spells CASRERQGGTEAFF. CDR3 nucleotides: TGCGCCAGCAGGGAAAGACAGGGGGGCACTGAAGCTTTCTTT.

The rearrangement uses TRBV2 and TRBJ2-1; TRBD2 is a possible D gene (5 bases). CDR1 is SNHLY, CDR2 FYNNEI, per germline. The CDR3 has 16 residues. Trimming left V 6 bases short and J 6 bases short, with 21 bases between. Here the CDR3 reads CASRPERVTTVNEQFF. The DNA of the CDR3 is TGTGCCAGCAGGCCAGAAAGGGTGACTACGGTCAATGAGCAGTTCTTC.

Points on this clone: The same CDR3 also results from other DNA sequences found in this sample. V usage is TRBV10-1 and J usage is TRBJ2-5, with D perhaps TRBD2 (5 bases). Germline V gives CDR1 WNHNN, CDR2 SYGVQD (reference sequence). With 4 bases removed from V and 5 bases from J, the gap between germline ends came to 11 bases. The CDR3 consists of 13 residues. This CDR3 is CASSGGRGETQYF. CDR3 nucleotides: TGCGCCAGCAGTGGGGGTCGAGGGGAGACCCAGTACTTC.

This chain connects TRBV6-4 to TRBJ2-3; D not certain. Trimming stripped 5 bases from V and 0 bases from J, with 6 bases between. Germline V gives CDR1 MRHNA, CDR2 SNTAGT. This CDR3 is built from 13 residues. The CDR3 nucleotides are TGTGCCAGCAGTCTTGGCAGCACAGATACGCAGTATTTT. Translated: CASSLGSTDTQYF.

V gene TRBV7-9 combines with J gene TRBJ1-4; 7 positions match TRBD1. The length of the CDR3 is 16 residues. Germline V CDR1 and CDR2: SEHNR, FQNEAQ (reference sequence). Germline trimming cut 0 bases from V and 3 bases from J; bases unmatched to any gene: 4. DNA for the CDR3: TGTGCCAGCAGCTTAGCGGACAGGTACCCTAATGAAAAACTGTTTTTT. Protein product: CASSLADRYPNEKLFF.

The J gene is TRBJ1-6, the V gene TRBV5-8; D not resolved. Trimming took 1 base from V and 7 from J, leaving 9 bases between them. Germline V gene sequence: CDR1 SGHTS, CDR2 YDEGEE. The CDR3 has 14 residues. The CDR3 bases are TGTGCCAGCAGCTTGACTTTCGGGAATTCACCCCTCCACTTT. Its protein product is CASSLTFGNSPLHF.

The V gene is TRBV7-9, the J gene TRBJ2-7; D perhaps matches TRBD1 (6 bases). V lost 3 bases and J lost 4, with 7 bases in between. The CDR3 has 12 amino acids. The V gene's germline CDR1 is SEHNR and CDR2 FQNEAQ (reference sequence). DNA for the CDR3: TGTGCCAGCAGCTTCAGGGGTTACGAGCAGTACTTC. Amino acids: CASSFRGYEQYF.

The gene calls are TRBV7-9 and TRBJ2-5, with 12 bases matching TRBD2. CDR3 length: 15 residues. V shed 2 bases, J shed 4 bases, and the junction held 2 bases outside the gene matches. Germline lookup yields CDR1 SEHNR and CDR2 FQNEAQ (reference sequence). In DNA form, the CDR3 reads TGTGCCAGCAGCTTACTAGCGGGGGGGCCAGAGACCCAGTACTTC. It encodes CASSLLAGGPETQYF. The full variable domain, in which reference TRBV7-9 and TRBJ2-5 provide the parts outside the CDR3, is DTGVSQNPRHKITKRGQNVTFRCDPISEHNRLYWYRQTLGQGPEFLTYFQNEAQLEKSRLLSDRFSAERPKGSFSTLEIQRTEQGDSAMYLCASSLLAGGPETQYFGPGTRLLVL.

V and J are TRBV2 and TRBJ1-2; 7 bases map to TRBD1. Germline CDR1 is SNHLY and CDR2 is FYNNEI. Trimming at V came to 6 bases and at J to 8 bases, leaving 3 bases not matched to a gene. The length of the CDR3 is 11 residues. CDR3 protein: CASRTGLGYTF. CDR3 bases: TGTGCCAGCAGGACAGGGCTCGGCTACACCTTC.

The rearrangement joins TRBV29-1 to TRBJ2-2, with 7 bases lining up with TRBD1. With 6 bases clipped from V and 7 bases from J, the junction kept 5 bases outside the gene matches. The germline gives CDR1 SQVTM, CDR2 ANQGSEA. The CDR3 contains 12 residues. CDR3 in amino acids: CSVRQGSGELFF. The DNA of the CDR3 is TGCAGCGTCCGACAGGGAAGCGGGGAGCTGTTTTTT.

V and J are TRBV10-3 and TRBJ2-7; 8 positions agree with TRBD1. Germline lookup yields CDR1 ENHRY and CDR2 SYGVKD. The junction had 9 bases not matched to a gene; V was cut back by 2 bases and J by 9 bases. The CDR3 runs to 14 residues. DNA for the CDR3: TGTGCCATCAGTGAGGGGGACAGGATCATGAGGCAGTACTTC. Amino acids: CAISEGDRIMRQYF.

V usage is TRBV19 and J usage is TRBJ1-5; D not resolved. The V end lost 8 bases, the J end lost 0 bases, and 14 bases lay between the germline ends. Looked up from germline, CDR1 is LNHDA and CDR2 is SQIVND (reference sequence). The CDR3 loop spans 15 amino acids. The DNA of the CDR3 is TGTGCCAGTCGACCAACGGGGTCTAGCAATCAGCCCCAGCATTTT. Residues: CASRPTGSSNQPQHF.

This chain joins TRBV5-1 and TRBJ1-2; TRBD1 agrees at 8 bases. The CDR3 loop spans 14 amino acids. The ends lost 0 bases at V and 4 bases at J; junction bases unmatched: 2. Germline values: CDR1 SGHRS, CDR2 YFSETQ. For the CDR3, the DNA is TGCGCCAGCAGCTTGGACAGGGGGACCTATGGCTACACCTTC. Protein: CASSLDRGTYGYTF.

The V call is TRBV5-1, the J call TRBJ2-5, with TRBD2 matching 7 bases. The germline gives CDR1 SGHRS, CDR2 YFSETQ. The J segment lost 3 bases and the V segment lost 2 bases, leaving 1 base of the junction unmatched. This CDR3 has 13 residues. CDR3 sequence: CASSLRGEETQYF. As DNA, the CDR3 is TGCGCCAGCAGCTTACGGGGGGAAGAGACCCAGTACTTC.

The genes are TRBV19 and TRBJ1-1, with 7 nucleotides matching TRBD1. Germline assignment: CDR1 LNHDA and CDR2 SQIVND (reference sequence). Trimming removed 7 bases from V and 4 bases from J; junction bases left unmatched: 9. This CDR3 is 14 amino acids long. The CDR3: CASNPYQGGTEAFF. CDR3 DNA: TGTGCCAGTAACCCCTACCAGGGGGGCACTGAAGCTTTCTTT.

CDR3 in amino acids: CASSSLTGPNEKLFF. CDR3 coding DNA: TGTGCCAGCAGTTCACTAACAGGTCCTAATGAAAAACTGTTTTTT. The chain is built from TRBV6-6 and TRBJ1-4; maybe TRBD1 (5 bases). This CDR3 comprises 15 residues. Trimming shortened V by 4 bases and J by 3 bases, and 12 bases separated the two germline ends. Germline CDR1 reads MNHNY; CDR2 reads SVGAGI (reference sequence).

This clone was detected once. The chain links TRBV7-9 to TRBJ1-1; D gene unclear. V was clipped by 3 bases and J by 10 bases, with 12 bases between them. The CDR3 loop spans 12 amino acids. Germline assignment: CDR1 SEHNR and CDR2 FQNEAQ (reference sequence). The chain's CDR3 is CASSFGVGGAFF. The CDR3 nucleotides read TGTGCCAGCAGCTTTGGTGTGGGAGGAGCTTTCTTT.